These 2 T cell receptor beta chains came from one sample sequenced in a study of blood T cells in healthy people across ages (dated by TCRdb to between 2014 and 2016). The receptor library was made with 5' RACE. Sequencer: Illumina HiSeq 2500. The second PCR ran for about 7 to 11 cycles and used a J-beta primer mix along with a sample-barcoded 5' primer. TCRdb reprocessing: public reads trimmed at Q25 with fastp, clones called with MiXCR, in-frame beta chains kept. All rows with the same CDR3 protein become a single entry with the most common DNA and genes. Within this sample are 850,000 to 1,000,000 distinct CDR3 sequences, with around 48% of them counted one time only. The biggest ten clones account for 13% of the sample. Sequencing was done on a sample of blood. The receptor source for this set is a man aged 30 to 39 in good health.

This chain connects TRBV28 to TRBJ2-1; 16 nucleotides align to TRBD2. The CDR3 sequence is 18 residues long. In germline, CDR1 is MDHEN, CDR2 SYDVKM. V lost 3 bases and J lost 1; bases outside the gene matches: 3. The CDR3 nucleotides are TGTGCCAGCAGTTTCGGGACTAGCGGGGGGGCATCCTACAATGAGCAGTTCTTC. This codes for CASSFGTSGGASYNEQFF.

The table lists this clonotype with a few counts. The gene calls are TRBV28 and TRBJ2-1; maybe TRBD2 (5 bases). V lost 3 bases and J 5 bases, leaving 14 bases between the germline ends. This CDR3 has 15 amino acids. Germline assignment: CDR1 MDHEN and CDR2 SYDVKM. The DNA for the CDR3 is TGTGCCAGCAGTTTTCATGGTAGAGGGAACAATGAGCAGTTCTTC. Protein: CASSFHGRGNNEQFF.